The 14 T cell receptor beta chains reported below all come from one sample, sequenced in a study of CD8 T cells in Susac syndrome. About 0.45 to 1 ug RNA was reverse transcribed with random hexamers. One entry per CDR3 protein results from TCRdb running MiXCR on the immunoSEQ multiplex PCR reads. The sample has roughly 150,000 distinct CDR3 sequences; around 94% are singletons. Source material: CD4+ T cells from PBMCs. The receptors here all came from a human donor with multiple sclerosis.

The genes are TRBV23-1 and TRBJ2-1; the D is unclear. TRBV23-1 is classed as an ORF, of uncertain function. The CDR3 consists of 9 residues. Trimming stripped 7 bases from V and 12 bases from J, with 7 bases between. CDR3: CASKPGQFF. The CDR3 DNA reads TGCGCCAGCAAGCCTGGGCAGTTCTTC.

This rearrangement joins TRBV20-1 to TRBJ2-1; TRBD1 might be the D (6 bases). From germline, CDR1 is DFQATT and CDR2 SNEGSKA (reference sequence). The CDR3 contains 17 residues. Between the trimmed V and J ends, which lost 5 bases and 9 bases, there was a span of 29 bases. CDR3: CSARSLRQDDPRGEQFF. DNA for the CDR3: TGCAGTGCTCGGAGCCTCAGACAGGATGACCCGAGGGGTGAGCAGTTCTTC.

The CDR3 DNA follows: TGTGCCAGCAGTTACCCGTCTTTCCCTGAGCAGTTCTTC. This gives the protein CASSYPSFPEQFF. The rearrangement uses TRBV6-2 or TRBV6-3 and TRBJ2-1; D remains ambiguous. The CDR3 is 13 residues long. Trimming cost V 2 bases and J 9 bases, with 11 bases left between them. The germline CDR1 and CDR2 sequences are MNHEY and SVGEGT.

V gene TRBV7-2 combines with J gene TRBJ1-4; D is undetermined. This CDR3 has 15 amino acids. The V end lost 5 bases, the J end lost 8 bases, and 18 bases lay between the germline ends. Germline V gene data show CDR1 as SGHTA and CDR2 as FQGNSA. CDR3 protein: CASSHIAPPEEKLFF. The DNA for the CDR3 is TGTGCCAGCAGCCATATAGCACCCCCGGAGGAAAAACTGTTTTTT.

The rearrangement joins TRBV7-9 to TRBJ2-6; the D gene is possibly TRBD1 (5 bases). Trimming pared 11 bases from V and 4 bases from J, leaving 21 bases between. Germline CDR1 is SEHNR and CDR2 is FQNEAQ (reference sequence). The CDR3 totals 16 residues. The CDR3 reads CARSRGGADGANVLTF. In DNA, the CDR3 is TGTGCCCGCTCGAGAGGTGGGGCCGACGGGGCCAACGTCCTGACTTTC.

V is TRBV2 and J is TRBJ2-3; 13 positions match TRBD2. The CDR3 has 15 amino acids. Trimming cost V 6 bases and J 5 bases; bases outside gene matches: 5. CDR1 is SNHLY and CDR2 is FYNNEI in the germline V gene. The CDR3 sequence: CASRRTSGSQDTQYF. In DNA, the CDR3 is TGTGCCAGCAGACGGACTAGCGGGAGTCAAGATACGCAGTATTTT.

This chain connects TRBV10-3 to TRBJ2-5; 9 nucleotides line up with TRBD2. CDR1 and CDR2 from the germline V gene are ENHRY and SYGVKD. After removal of 3 bases from V and 4 bases from J, the junction contained 6 bases not matched to a gene. The CDR3 covers 15 residues. The chain's CDR3 is CAISDFGTSTETQYF. The CDR3 coding sequence is TGTGCCATCAGTGACTTTGGGACTAGCACAGAGACCCAGTACTTC.

The chain employs TRBV30 and TRBJ2-3; TRBD1 matches 8 bases. The junction had 12 bases not matched to a gene; V was cut back by 3 bases and J by 4 bases. Germline V gene sequence: CDR1 GTSNPN, CDR2 SVGIG (reference sequence). CDR3 length equals 16 residues. The CDR3 loop reads CAWRTLDRGEADTQYF. The DNA of the CDR3 is TGTGCCTGGAGGACGCTAGACAGGGGAGAAGCAGATACGCAGTATTTT.

The chain is built from TRBV6-2 or TRBV6-3 and TRBJ1-1; 7 bases match TRBD1. This CDR3 region has 17 residues. V was clipped by 4 bases and J by 1 base; unmatched bases: 12. Germline-derived CDR1 and CDR2 are MNHEY and SVGEGT. The CDR3 region is CASSFPGQAGKNTEAFF. The CDR3 DNA reads TGTGCCAGCAGTTTCCCAGGACAGGCGGGTAAGAACACTGAAGCTTTCTTT.

In its sample, this clonotype was seen once. The chain uses TRBV7-9 and TRBJ1-1, with no clear D. Germline CDR1 SEHNR, CDR2 FQNEAQ (reference sequence). This CDR3 is built from 14 residues. V was trimmed by 5 bases and J by 2 bases, leaving 12 bases between them. CDR3 coding DNA: TGTGCCAGCAGCCCAAAGTCAGTTAACACTGAAGCTTTCTTT. Translating gives CASSPKSVNTEAFF.

The V gene is TRBV6-5, the J gene TRBJ2-7; TRBD1 aligns across 7 bases. V gave up 4 bases and J gave up 0 bases; unmatched junction bases: 3. Looked up from germline, CDR1 is MNHEY and CDR2 is SVGAGI. This CDR3 is 14 amino acids long. The CDR3, as DNA: TGTGCCAGCAGTTTTTACAGGGGCTCCTACGAGCAGTACTTC. Its protein is CASSFYRGSYEQYF.

The gene calls are TRBV30 and TRBJ1-2, with D unclear. Germline V gene lookup returns CDR1 GTSNPN and CDR2 SVGIG (reference sequence). Trimming left V 0 bases short and J 0 bases short, with 8 bases between. The CDR3 runs 14 residues. In DNA form, the CDR3 reads TGTGCCTGGAGTGTACCGGTTTCTAACTATGGCTACACCTTC. Translating gives CAWSVPVSNYGYTF.

J is TRBJ2-1 and V is TRBV29-1, with 7 bases identical to TRBD2. This CDR3 has 11 amino acids. Germline V CDR1 and CDR2: SQVTM, ANQGSEA. Trimming took 6 bases from V and 8 from J; bases not matched to a gene: 4. CDR3 sequence reads: CSVGLGDEQFF. The DNA for the CDR3 is TGCAGCGTCGGACTAGGGGATGAGCAGTTCTTC.

The gene calls are TRBV20-1 and TRBJ2-5, with D perhaps matching TRBD2 (5 bases). The V gene's germline CDR1 is DFQATT and CDR2 SNEGSKA (reference sequence). The V end was cut by 1 base, the J end by 5 bases, with 14 bases between. This CDR3 is 14 amino acids long. CDR3 sequence reads: CSARATRSRETQYF. The CDR3 bases are TGCAGTGCTAGAGCTACTAGAAGCCGCGAGACCCAGTACTTC.